The rows below give T cell receptor beta chains drawn from one sample of a study of control samples from healthy donors and cancer patients. Sequencing was performed with immunoSEQ multiplex PCR; in TCRdb, only in-frame clones are kept and a portion is missing. This sample has 150,000 to 200,000 clones, with around nine tenths found just once. Material: blood. The source is a man in his thirties or forties in good health. Each CDR3 is given with its conserved first and last residue. A D gene is named only where the DNA matches it firmly. Not every row has a clone size; where given, it reads once, few, many or a size class.

d_gene: TRBD1
j_gene: TRBJ1-1
abundance: NA
v_gene: TRBV7-9
CDR3nt: TGTGCCAGCAGCTTAGCGGGACAGAGATTGAACACTGAAGCTTTCTTT
CDR3aa: CASSLAGQRLNTEAFF

d_gene: NA
j_gene: TRBJ1-6
abundance: few
v_gene: TRBV6-5
CDR3nt: TGTGCCACCTCTACCACGGGGGGTTCACCCCTCCACTTT
CDR3aa: CATSTTGGSPLHF

d_gene: NA
j_gene: TRBJ2-7
abundance: NA
v_gene: TRBV28
CDR3nt: TGTGCCAGCAGTTTAGGAGGCCGGGGCGAGCAGTACTTC
CDR3aa: CASSLGGRGEQYF

d_gene: NA
j_gene: TRBJ1-1
abundance: NA
v_gene: TRBV2
CDR3nt: TGTGCCAGCAGTGAAAAGACGAACCTCAACACTGAAGCTTTCTTT
CDR3aa: CASSEKTNLNTEAFF

d_gene: TRBD1
j_gene: TRBJ2-7
abundance: NA
v_gene: TRBV5-1
CDR3nt: TGCGCCAGTTCCAGGACAGGGGGCGGTAAGGTCTACGAGCAGTACTTC
CDR3aa: CASSRTGGGKVYEQYF

d_gene: NA
j_gene: TRBJ1-4
abundance: NA
v_gene: TRBV3-1/TRBV3-2
CDR3nt: TGTGCCAGCAGCCATGCTATAGCAGGAAAACTGTTTTTT
CDR3aa: CASSHAIAGKLFF

d_gene: NA
j_gene: TRBJ1-5
abundance: NA
v_gene: TRBV28
CDR3nt: TGTGCCAGCAGTTTTAGCCGTTTAGGCAATCAGCCCCAGCATTTT
CDR3aa: CASSFSRLGNQPQHF

d_gene: TRBD1
j_gene: TRBJ1-6
abundance: NA
v_gene: TRBV25-1
CDR3nt: TGTGCCAGCAGTGAATTCAGGGGGGATTCACCCCTCCACTTT
CDR3aa: CASSEFRGDSPLHF

d_gene: NA
j_gene: TRBJ2-7
abundance: NA
v_gene: TRBV27
CDR3nt: TGTGCCAGCAGTTTATTAGGCCACCAGGGGTACGAGCAGTACTTC
CDR3aa: CASSLLGHQGYEQYF

d_gene: NA
j_gene: TRBJ1-1
abundance: NA
v_gene: TRBV29-1
CDR3nt: TGCAGCGTTGAGGTCCAGGACGGCACTGAAGCTTTCTTT
CDR3aa: CSVEVQDGTEAFF

d_gene: NA
j_gene: TRBJ2-1
abundance: NA
v_gene: TRBV4-3
CDR3nt: TGCGCCAGCAGCCGCAACACCGGGACCATCAATGAGCAGTTCTTC
CDR3aa: CASSRNTGTINEQFF

d_gene: NA
j_gene: TRBJ1-3
abundance: NA
v_gene: TRBV27
CDR3nt: TGTGCCAGCAGTTTATCACGGGGGCTTTCTGGAAACACCATATATTTT
CDR3aa: CASSLSRGLSGNTIYF

d_gene: TRBD1
j_gene: TRBJ2-7
abundance: NA
v_gene: TRBV6-6
CDR3nt: TGTGCCAGCAGTCCGCGGGCAGGGGGCAGTAAGGGCTACGAGCAGTACTTC
CDR3aa: CASSPRAGGSKGYEQYF

d_gene: NA
j_gene: TRBJ1-1
abundance: NA
v_gene: TRBV11-1
CDR3nt: TGTGCCAGCAGCATACAGAAGAACACTGAAGCTTTCTTT
CDR3aa: CASSIQKNTEAFF

d_gene: TRBD2
j_gene: TRBJ2-1
abundance: NA
v_gene: TRBV10-3
CDR3nt: TGTGCCATCAGCATGGGACTAGCGACGACTAATGAGCAGTTCTTC
CDR3aa: CAISMGLATTNEQFF

d_gene: NA
j_gene: TRBJ2-3
abundance: NA
v_gene: TRBV24-1
CDR3nt: TGTGCCACCAGTGATGGAGGAGATACGCAGTATTTT
CDR3aa: CATSDGGDTQYF

d_gene: TRBD1
j_gene: TRBJ1-2
abundance: NA
v_gene: TRBV20-1
CDR3nt: TGCAGTGCTAGTTTCATGGGGACAGGGCCCTACTATGGCTACACCTTC
CDR3aa: CSASFMGTGPYYGYTF

d_gene: TRBD1
j_gene: TRBJ2-7
abundance: NA
v_gene: TRBV6-6
CDR3nt: TGTGCCAGCAGTAAACCGGGACAGGGGACCTACGAGCAGTACTTC
CDR3aa: CASSKPGQGTYEQYF

d_gene: NA
j_gene: TRBJ1-1
abundance: NA
v_gene: TRBV5-1
CDR3nt: TGCGCCAGCAGCATGACAGATATGAACACTGAAGCTTTCTTT
CDR3aa: CASSMTDMNTEAFF

d_gene: NA
j_gene: TRBJ2-5
abundance: NA
v_gene: TRBV7-9
CDR3nt: TGTGCCAGCAGCCAGCGGTTGAGTCTCGGGTCGGAGACCCAGTACTTC
CDR3aa: CASSQRLSLGSETQYF

d_gene: NA
j_gene: TRBJ1-5
abundance: NA
v_gene: TRBV6-1
CDR3nt: TGTGCCAGCAGTGACCGCAATCAGCCCCAGCATTTT
CDR3aa: CASSDRNQPQHF

d_gene: NA
j_gene: TRBJ1-2
abundance: once
v_gene: TRBV9
CDR3nt: TGTGCCAGCACCCGGAGGGGATCGGACTATGGCTACACCTTC
CDR3aa: CASTRRGSDYGYTF

d_gene: NA
j_gene: TRBJ2-3
abundance: NA
v_gene: TRBV20-1
CDR3nt: TGCAGTGCGCTTAAAGAGGATACGCAGTATTTT
CDR3aa: CSALKEDTQYF

d_gene: NA
j_gene: TRBJ1-3
abundance: few
v_gene: TRBV6-4
CDR3nt: TGTGCCTCGATCCCCCTCCGGGGTTCTGGAAACACCATATATTTT
CDR3aa: CASIPLRGSGNTIYF

d_gene: TRBD2
j_gene: TRBJ2-3
abundance: once
v_gene: TRBV5-8
CDR3nt: TGTGCCAGCAGGGGGGAGACTAGCGGCCCAGATACGCAGTATTTT
CDR3aa: CASRGETSGPDTQYF